This T cell receptor (beta chain) was sequenced during a study of CD4 T cells in relation to SARS-CoV-2 and coronaviruses. The assay was immunoSEQ multiplex PCR, and TCRdb's table has in-frame clones only and misses some. The sample contains under 20,000 clones, around 80% of which appear only once. The unexposed donors gave CD4+ T cells in 2011-2018, prior to COVID-19. After approximately 10 days of culture, CD4+ T cells were isolated. Trimming cost V 3 bases and J 2 bases, with 11 bases left between them. The CDR3 is made up of 15 amino acids. In germline, CDR1 is SGHRS, CDR2 YFSETQ. Turning to this clone: Its antigen is still unknown.

Sequencing was performed on CD4+ T cells from PBMCs, cultured in vitro. The chain has TRBV5-1 and TRBJ2-2, with D uncertain. This clonotype was obtained from a human donor in good health. The CDR3, as DNA: TGCGCCAGCAGCTACCAACAGATAAACACCGGGGAGCTGTTTTTT. Translation: CASSYQQINTGELFF.